This section outlines one T cell receptor (beta chain) sequence together with its context. Antigen specificity is unknown. This entry is derived from a study of PD-L1 blockade in urothelial cancer. Study background: At 3 weeks (second dose) and 6 weeks after starting treatment, blood was analyzed. General study points: For durable-benefit patients, tumor-associated blood clones expanded more at 3 weeks.

CDR3 length: 13 amino acids. Germline V gene lookup returns CDR1 MNHEY and CDR2 SVGAGI. After removal of 10 bases from V and 5 bases from J, the junction contained 8 bases not matched to a gene. The data were produced by immunoSEQ multiplex PCR, yet TCRdb's version contains in-frame clones alone and is incomplete. The data hold roughly 24,000 clones, with about 86% observed a single time. The TCR sequence derives from a man in his sixties with urothelial cancer. The sequencing here drew on PBMCs, taken around atezolizumab (anti-PD-L1) treatment. This rearrangement joins TRBV6-5 to TRBJ1-1, with TRBD1 matching 9 bases. CDR3 sequence (DNA): TGTGCCACCCTGAACAGGGGGCAAACTGAAGCTTTCTTT. Translated, it gives CATLNRGQTEAFF.